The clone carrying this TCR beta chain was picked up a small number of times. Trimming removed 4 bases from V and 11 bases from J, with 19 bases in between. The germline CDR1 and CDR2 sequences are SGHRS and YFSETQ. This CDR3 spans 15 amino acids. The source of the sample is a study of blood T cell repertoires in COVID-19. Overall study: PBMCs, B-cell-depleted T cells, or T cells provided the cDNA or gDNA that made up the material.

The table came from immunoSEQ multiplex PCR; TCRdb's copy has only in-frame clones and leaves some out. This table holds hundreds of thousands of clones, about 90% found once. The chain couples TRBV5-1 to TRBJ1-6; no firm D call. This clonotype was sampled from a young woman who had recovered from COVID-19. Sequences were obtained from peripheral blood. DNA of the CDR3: TGCGCCAGCAGCCCCTCAGCGGATAAGAGGGCACCCCTCCACTTT. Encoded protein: CASSPSADKRAPLHF.